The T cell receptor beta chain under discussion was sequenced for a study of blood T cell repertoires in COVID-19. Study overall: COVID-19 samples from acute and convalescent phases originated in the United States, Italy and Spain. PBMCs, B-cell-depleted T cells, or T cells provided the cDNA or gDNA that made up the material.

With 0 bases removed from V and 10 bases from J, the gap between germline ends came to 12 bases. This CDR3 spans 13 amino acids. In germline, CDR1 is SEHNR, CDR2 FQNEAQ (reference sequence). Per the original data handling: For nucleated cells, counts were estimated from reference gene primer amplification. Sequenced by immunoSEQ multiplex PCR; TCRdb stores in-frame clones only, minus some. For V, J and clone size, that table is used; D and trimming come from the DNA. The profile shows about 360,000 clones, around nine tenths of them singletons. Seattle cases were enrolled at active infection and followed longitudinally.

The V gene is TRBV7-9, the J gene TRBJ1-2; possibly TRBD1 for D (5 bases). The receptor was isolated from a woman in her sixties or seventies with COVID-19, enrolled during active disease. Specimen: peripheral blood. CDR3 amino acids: CASSLAPRGFYTF. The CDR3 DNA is TGTGCCAGCAGCTTAGCCCCCCGGGGGTTCTACACCTTC.